The clone carrying this TCR beta chain has at least ten counts. As yet, its antigen is unknown. Time point indicated: newly diagnosed GD, antithyroid drugs for less than 3 months. Extracted PBMC RNA gave rise to the TCR library. This sample is part of a study of regulatory T cells in long-lasting Graves disease. Overall study results and limits: Favored gene segments in persistent disease were TRBV28, TRBJ1-2 and TRBJ2-5.

The authors built TCR beta libraries using iRepertoire HTBI primers and Arm-PCR of CDR3 regions. In TCRdb, the multiplex PCR reads were re-called with MiXCR into one record per CDR3 protein. The sample has around 330,000 distinct CDR3 sequences; 18% are singletons. V was clipped by 5 bases and J by 0 bases, with 10 bases between them. The CDR3 is 14 residues long. Germline CDR1 is MDHEN and CDR2 is SYDVKM. V usage is TRBV28 and J usage is TRBJ1-1; D may be TRBD1 (5 bases). The source is a female donor with Graves disease. Sample: peripheral blood mononuclear cells (PBMCs), taken at new diagnosis, from a patient treated with antithyroid drugs. CDR3 sequence: CASSPIRVNTEAFF. As DNA, the CDR3 is TGTGCCAGCAGTCCCATCAGGGTGAACACTGAAGCTTTCTTT.